This TCR beta chain was captured in a study of blood T cell repertoires in COVID-19. About the study: The United States, Italy and Spain were the sources of the acute and convalescent COVID-19 samples.

In germline, CDR1 is SNHLY, CDR2 FYNNEI. V was clipped by 10 bases and J by 1 base, with 13 bases between them. The CDR3 has 13 residues. Authors' analysis steps: Amplification with reference gene primers provided the estimates of nucleated cell counts. TCRdb's copy holds only in-frame clones and misses some; the assay was immunoSEQ multiplex PCR. Clone size and V and J calls were adopted from that table, with D and trimming inferred from the DNA. The sample lists under 150,000 clones, around 80% occurring once. This TCR was sampled from a human donor in a cohort sampled during active COVID-19. Source material: peripheral blood. The chain is built from TRBV2 and TRBJ1-1; D remains unclear. The CDR3 nucleotides are TGTGCCACTTCGCCCAGCGGGAACACTGAAGCTTTCTTT. Translated: CATSPSGNTEAFF.